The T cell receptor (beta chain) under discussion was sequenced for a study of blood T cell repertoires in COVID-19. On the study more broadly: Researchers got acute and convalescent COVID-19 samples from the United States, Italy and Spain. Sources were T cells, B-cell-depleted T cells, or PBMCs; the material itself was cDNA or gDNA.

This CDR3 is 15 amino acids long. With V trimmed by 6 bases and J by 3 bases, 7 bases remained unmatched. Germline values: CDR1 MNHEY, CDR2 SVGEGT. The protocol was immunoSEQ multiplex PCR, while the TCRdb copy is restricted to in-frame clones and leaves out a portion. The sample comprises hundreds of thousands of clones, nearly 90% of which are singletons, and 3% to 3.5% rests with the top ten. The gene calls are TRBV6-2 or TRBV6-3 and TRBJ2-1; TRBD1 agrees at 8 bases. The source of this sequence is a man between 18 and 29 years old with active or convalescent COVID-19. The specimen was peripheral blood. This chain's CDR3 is CASSSGGAGYNEQFF. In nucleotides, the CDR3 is TGTGCCAGCAGCTCAGGGGGCGCGGGCTACAATGAGCAGTTCTTC.